The 20 T cell receptor beta chains reported below all come from one sample, sequenced in a study of cytomegalovirus exposure and HLA in healthy donors. PCR used 60 Vbeta primers and 13 Jbeta primers. Sequencing was performed with immunoSEQ multiplex PCR; in TCRdb, only in-frame clones are kept and a portion is missing. Of approximately 130,000 clones in the sample, 81% were seen once. Specimen: PBMCs. Every receptor here comes from a woman in her thirties or forties in good health and CMV-seronegative.

The gene calls are TRBV5-4 and TRBJ2-4; possible D gene TRBD2, 6 bases. In germline, CDR1 is SGHNT, CDR2 YYREEE (reference sequence). The V and J ends lost 4 bases and 8 bases respectively, with 16 bases between them. CDR3 length: 14 residues. The CDR3 is CASSLGTGVDIQYF. CDR3 coding DNA: TGTGCCAGCAGCCTCGGGACTGGGGTTGACATTCAGTACTTC. The variable domain in full, completed from reference TRBV5-4 and TRBJ2-4, reads ETGVTQSPTHLIKTRGQQVTLRCSSQSGHNTVSWYQQALGQGPQFIFQYYREEENGRGNFPPRFSGLQFPNYSSELNVNALELDDSALYLCASSLGTGVDIQYFGAGTRLSVL.

The genes are TRBV18 and TRBJ1-1, with TRBD1 as a possible D gene (6 bases). V was clipped by 3 bases and J by 3 bases, with 14 bases between them. The CDR3 spans 15 residues. Germline CDR1 is KGHSH and CDR2 is LQKENI. DNA for the CDR3: TGTGCCAGCTCACCTTACAGGGTGCCAGACACTGAAGCTTTCTTT. This codes for CASSPYRVPDTEAFF. Using reference TRBV18 and TRBJ1-1 for the parts outside the CDR3, the full variable domain is NAGVMQNPRHLVRRRGQEARLRCSPMKGHSHVYWYRQLPEEGLKFMVYLQKENIIDESGMPKERFSAEFPKEGPSILRIQQVVRGDSAAYFCASSPYRVPDTEAFFGQGTRLTVV.

This rearrangement joins TRBV9 to TRBJ2-3; 11 nucleotides align to TRBD2. The CDR3 contains 20 residues. CDR1 is SGDLS, CDR2 YYNGEE, per germline. The J segment lost 0 bases and the V segment lost 1 base, leaving 13 bases of the junction unmatched. The CDR3 is CASSVRPLAGGASSTDTQYF. The CDR3 bases are TGTGCCAGCAGCGTACGCCCGCTAGCGGGAGGCGCCTCTAGCACAGATACGCAGTATTTT.

The chain has TRBV6-4 and TRBJ1-2, with D possibly TRBD1 on 5 matching bases. Per germline, CDR1 MRHNA and CDR2 SNTAGT. The CDR3 has 14 amino acids. V dropped 0 bases and J dropped 6 bases, with 11 bases sitting between them. The CDR3 loop reads CASSDSRGFDGYTF. The CDR3 nucleotides read TGTGCCAGCAGTGACTCAAGGGGTTTCGATGGCTACACCTTC.

This clone was detected a few times. J is TRBJ2-7 and V is TRBV2; no definite D call. Looked up from germline, CDR1 is SNHLY and CDR2 is FYNNEI. Between the trimmed V and J ends, which lost 1 base and 5 bases, there was a span of 3 bases. This CDR3 contains 11 residues. The CDR3 sequence: CASSEVNEQYF. The DNA for the CDR3 is TGTGCCAGCAGTGAAGTTAACGAGCAGTACTTC.

In its sample, this clone was seen a few times. J is TRBJ1-6 and V is TRBV6-1, with D perhaps TRBD1 (6 bases). V was pared by 8 bases and J by 10 bases, with 18 bases between. CDR1 and CDR2 (germline): MNHNS, SASEGT. The CDR3 sequence is 14 residues long. The CDR3 DNA sequence: TGTGCCAGCGGAAGACAGGCCGGTCCATCACCCCTCCACTTT. It is translated as CASGRQAGPSPLHF.

The gene calls are TRBV9 and TRBJ2-7; 9 nucleotides line up with TRBD1. The germline gives CDR1 SGDLS, CDR2 YYNGEE. After removal of 2 bases from V and 5 bases from J, the junction contained 5 bases not matched to a gene. This CDR3 comprises 14 residues. The CDR3 protein is CASSVTGQGDEQYF. In DNA form, the CDR3 reads TGTGCCAGCAGCGTGACGGGACAGGGAGACGAGCAGTACTTC.

The DNA for the CDR3 is TGTGCCAGCAGTGAGTCTTTAGGACAGTCTTATGGCTACACCTTC. Translated, it gives CASSESLGQSYGYTF. The chain joins TRBV2 to TRBJ1-2, with a tentative D call TRBD1 (6 bases). V shed 3 bases and J shed 5 bases, with 16 bases lying between them. The CDR3 has 15 residues. Germline CDR1 is SNHLY and CDR2 is FYNNEI.

As regards this clone: A much larger clonotype is one base distant, so this may be a read error. This chain links TRBV2 with TRBJ2-3, with 10 nucleotides matching TRBD1. Germline V gene data show CDR1 as SNHLY and CDR2 as FYNNEI. The CDR3 is 15 residues long. The V gene end was trimmed by 5 bases and the J gene end by 1 base; junction bases not matched to a gene: 3. The CDR3 loop is CASSPGTGGTDTQYF. The CDR3 region has the DNA TGTGCCAGCAGTCCCGGGACAGGGGGCACAGATACGCAGTATTTT.

The V and J genes are TRBV7-2 and TRBJ2-5; 8 bases match TRBD2. J gave up 4 bases and V 6 bases, and 16 bases lay outside the gene matches. Per germline, CDR1 SGHTA and CDR2 FQGNSA. This CDR3 has 17 residues. The CDR3 is CASRPLQLAGRGETQYF. CDR3 DNA: TGTGCCAGCAGACCCCTTCAGCTAGCGGGTAGAGGAGAGACCCAGTACTTC.

The chain combines TRBV27 with TRBJ1-2, with D tentatively TRBD1 (5 bases). Trimming left V 4 bases short and J 4 bases short, with 16 bases between. The germline CDR1 and CDR2 sequences are MNHEY and SMNVEV (reference sequence). The CDR3 sequence is 15 residues long. CDR3 sequence: CASSWGTVSSYGYTF. CDR3 nucleotide sequence: TGTGCCAGCAGTTGGGGGACTGTGAGTTCCTATGGCTACACCTTC.

This clone was seen more than once but under ten times. The chain combines TRBV4-3 with TRBJ1-1; D gene uncertain. CDR3 size: 13 residues. Germline V gives CDR1 LGHNA, CDR2 YSLEER. Trimming took off 1 base at V and 1 base at J, with 4 bases between the two ends. CDR3 sequence: CASSQVQNTEAFF. CDR3 in DNA: TGCGCCAGCAGCCAAGTACAGAACACTGAAGCTTTCTTT.

The CDR3 loop reads CASSPGQDRYGYTF. In nucleotides, the CDR3 is TGTGCCAGCTCACCAGGACAGGATCGTTATGGCTACACCTTC. The chain couples TRBV18 to TRBJ1-2; 7 bases line up with TRBD1. The CDR3 covers 14 residues. Germline assignment: CDR1 KGHSH and CDR2 LQKENI. The V gene end was trimmed by 2 bases and the J gene end by 5 bases; junction bases not matched to a gene: 5.

This clone appeared once. A read error may produce the germline difference seen at one junction end. V usage is TRBV7-9 and J usage is TRBJ1-4; TRBD1 matches at 9 bases. Germline CDR1 is SEHNR and CDR2 is FQNEAQ (reference sequence). This CDR3 comprises 15 residues. CDR3 region: CSSRAKDRGSEKLFF. As DNA, the CDR3 is TGTTCCAGCCGCGCGAAGGACAGGGGTTCTGAAAAACTGTTTTTT.

This clone occurred a few times. The chain has TRBV29-1 and TRBJ1-1; possibly TRBD1 for D (5 bases). V was cut by 3 bases and J by 1 base, with 15 bases left in between. Germline CDR1 is SQVTM and CDR2 is ANQGSEA. This CDR3 contains 15 residues. CDR3 coding DNA: TGCAGCGTTGAGAGAGAGGGACTGGGGAACACTGAAGCTTTCTTT. Translated: CSVEREGLGNTEAFF.

The chain carries TRBV7-9 and TRBJ2-1; 10 bases fit TRBD2. V was clipped by 2 bases and J by 7 bases; unmatched bases: 5. The CDR3 runs to 15 residues. The germline CDR1 and CDR2 sequences are SEHNR and FQNEAQ (reference sequence). The CDR3 bases are TGTGCCAGCAGCTTACCCGGACTAGCGGTGAATGAGCAGTTCTTC. As protein: CASSLPGLAVNEQFF. Using reference TRBV7-9 and TRBJ2-1 for the parts outside the CDR3, the full variable domain is DTGVSQNPRHKITKRGQNVTFRCDPISEHNRLYWYRQTLGQGPEFLTYFQNEAQLEKSRLLSDRFSAERPKGSFSTLEIQRTEQGDSAMYLCASSLPGLAVNEQFFGPGTRLTVL.

The chain employs TRBV28 and TRBJ1-1; no firm D call. CDR1 and CDR2 (germline): MDHEN, SYDVKM. The V end was cut by 4 bases, the J end by 6 bases, with 3 bases between. This CDR3 spans 10 amino acids. CDR3 sequence: CASSSAEAFF. The CDR3 nucleotides read TGTGCCAGCAGTTCGGCTGAAGCTTTCTTT.

This clone came up once. The V and J genes are TRBV25-1 and TRBJ2-7, with 8 positions matching TRBD1. This CDR3 is built from 16 residues. Germline CDR1 reads MGHDK; CDR2 reads SYGVNS. V lost 3 bases to trimming and J lost 1 base; unmatched junction nucleotides: 8. The CDR3 region is CASSDMVQGESYEQYF. CDR3 bases: TGTGCCAGCAGTGATATGGTACAGGGGGAATCCTACGAGCAGTACTTC.

The chain carries TRBV10-3 and TRBJ1-4, with 9 bases aligning to TRBD1. J was trimmed by 5 bases and V by 5 bases; bases with no gene match: 6. The CDR3 runs 15 residues. Germline loops: CDR1 ENHRY, CDR2 SYGVKD. CDR3 in amino acids: CAISQTGTGNEKLFF. DNA of the CDR3: TGTGCCATCAGTCAAACCGGGACAGGGAATGAAAAACTGTTTTTT.

The CDR3 nucleotides are TGTGCCAGCAGCTCAGGGCATCCCTACGAGCAGTACTTC. It specifies CASSSGHPYEQYF. The chain is built from TRBV27 and TRBJ2-7, with D perhaps TRBD1 (5 bases). The germline V and J ends were trimmed by 6 bases and 2 bases, with 11 bases remaining between them. Germline assignment: CDR1 MNHEY and CDR2 SMNVEV (reference sequence). The CDR3 consists of 13 residues.